The 26 T cell receptor beta chains below all came from one sample that was sequenced in a study of cytomegalovirus exposure and HLA in healthy donors (dated by TCRdb to 2017 to 2019). The library was generated by the immunoSEQ multiplex PCR assay. A mixture of 60 forward primers for TCR Vbeta segments and 13 reverse primers for TCR Jbeta segments was used in the multiplex PCR. Here the immuneACCESS table is served through TCRdb, limited to in-frame sequences with V and J called. Missing clones are a known gap in these copies; in checked studies unresolved V genes cover under half, and the rest lacks a known reason. The sample table holds under 200,000 clones, of which less than 90% were seen once. Around 6.9% of the sample is in the top ten clones. The sequenced sample was PBMCs. The receptor set was obtained from a male donor in good health and CMV-seropositive.

This chain connects TRBV29-1 to TRBJ2-3, with 11 bases matching TRBD2. The CDR3 runs to 18 residues. Germline V gene sequence: CDR1 SQVTM, CDR2 ANQGSEA. Unmatched junction bases numbered 11, after V lost 1 base and J lost 2 bases. The CDR3: CSVEGALAGGRYTDTQYF. In DNA, the CDR3 is TGCAGCGTTGAAGGGGCTCTAGCGGGAGGCCGATACACAGATACGCAGTATTTT.

This chain links TRBV27 with TRBJ1-1; a possible D gene is TRBD1 (5 bases). The CDR3 extends over 15 amino acids. Germline V gene data show CDR1 as MNHEY and CDR2 as SMNVEV (reference sequence). V lost 4 bases to trimming and J lost 1 base, with 13 bases between them. The CDR3 reads CASSSRGGSNTEAFF. CDR3 coding DNA: TGTGCCAGCAGTTCTCGCGGGGGGTCGAACACTGAAGCTTTCTTT.

This clone was seen only a few times. This chain joins TRBV11-2 and TRBJ2-7; 7 positions agree with TRBD1. The CDR3 has 14 amino acids. The ends lost 5 bases at V and 2 bases at J; junction bases unmatched: 6. CDR1 and CDR2 (germline): SGHAT, FQNNGV. The CDR3 region has the DNA TGTGCCAGCAGCAAACAGGGGTCGACCTACGAGCAGTACTTC. It yields the protein CASSKQGSTYEQYF.

The chain employs TRBV9 and TRBJ1-1; D may be TRBD1 (5 bases). The V end lost 4 bases, the J end lost 3 bases, and 19 bases lay between the germline ends. CDR1 and CDR2 from the germline V gene are SGDLS and YYNGEE. The CDR3 runs to 16 residues. The CDR3 loop is CASSPTSRVRDTEAFF. DNA of the CDR3: TGTGCCAGCAGCCCCACAAGCAGGGTAAGAGACACTGAAGCTTTCTTT.

The chain joins TRBV5-6 to TRBJ2-5, with a tentative D call TRBD2 (6 bases). The CDR3 loop spans 15 amino acids. The ends were cut back, 1 base at V and 5 bases at J, with 15 bases in the middle. Germline CDR1 reads SGHDT; CDR2 reads YYEEEE. The CDR3 spells CASSLNGRGRETQYF. The CDR3 bases are TGTGCCAGCAGCTTGAACGGGAGAGGTAGGGAGACCCAGTACTTC.

The chain combines TRBV5-1 with TRBJ2-2; D call uncertain. This CDR3 comprises 15 residues. Deletions cut 0 bases from V and 0 bases from J, with 6 bases between. CDR1 and CDR2 (germline): SGHRS, YFSETQ. CDR3 sequence (DNA): TGCGCCAGCAGCTTGGGGCAGACGAACACCGGGGAGCTGTTTTTT. Its protein product is CASSLGQTNTGELFF.

The chain uses TRBV30 and TRBJ2-7; 8 bases agree with TRBD2. This CDR3 spans 13 amino acids. The germline CDR1 and CDR2 sequences are GTSNPN and SVGIG (reference sequence). V lost 4 bases to trimming and J lost 6 bases; unmatched junction nucleotides: 8. CDR3 region: CAWNGGGVAEQYF. The CDR3 nucleotides read TGTGCCTGGAACGGGGGGGGCGTCGCCGAGCAGTACTTC.

The chain has TRBV14 and TRBJ2-5; D unclear. The germline CDR1 and CDR2 sequences are SGHDN and FVKESK. The V and J ends lost 1 base and 11 bases respectively, with 8 bases between them. The CDR3 sequence is 11 residues long. The CDR3 DNA reads TGTGCCAGCAGCCAAGGGTTAGAACAGTACTTC. Translated: CASSQGLEQYF.

The CDR3 DNA sequence: TGTGCCAGCAGCTTAAGGCTATCGGGAGCGGACAATACCTACGAGCAGTACTTC. Protein sequence: CASSLRLSGADNTYEQYF. This chain uses TRBV7-9 with TRBJ2-7; a possible D gene is TRBD2 (6 bases). The germline gives CDR1 SEHNR, CDR2 FQNEAQ (reference sequence). This CDR3 has 18 amino acids. V was shortened by 2 bases and J by 2 bases, with 22 bases between the two germline ends.

In regard to this clone: The junction and the germline gene differ at one end; a read error may be behind it. The CDR3 protein is CSSSFAQTGDQETQYF. CDR3 DNA sequence: TGTTCCAGCAGCTTTGCGCAAACAGGGGATCAAGAGACCCAGTACTTC. V and J are TRBV7-9 and TRBJ2-5; 7 bases map to TRBD1. The CDR3 is 16 residues long. Germline V lookup: CDR1 SEHNR, CDR2 FQNEAQ (reference sequence).

This clone has just one count. The chain recombines TRBV5-1 with TRBJ2-6; 7 bases are a match to TRBD1. V was pared by 2 bases and J by 0 bases, with 11 bases of the junction left unmatched. This CDR3 has 19 residues. From germline, CDR1 is SGHRS and CDR2 YFSETQ. CDR3 in DNA: TGCGCCAGCAGCTTAGGGGGCCCGGACAGGAGCTCTGGGGCCAACGTCCTGACTTTC. Its protein product is CASSLGGPDRSSGANVLTF.

This clone was picked up one time. The rearrangement uses TRBV6-1 and TRBJ1-4; 9 nucleotides align to TRBD1. This CDR3 contains 14 residues. Germline V CDR1 and CDR2: MNHNS, SASEGT. J was trimmed by 17 bases and V by 5 bases; bases with no gene match: 15. CDR3 coding DNA: TGTGCCAGCAGTCAGACAGGGGGACGAAACGCAAGTTTTTTT. Its protein product is CASSQTGGRNASFF.

This clone was detected a few times. CDR3 nucleotide sequence: TGTGCCAGCAGCCTTAATCCGGGACTAGCGGGAGCCATGCGGGAGCAGTACTTC. This sequence encodes CASSLNPGLAGAMREQYF. This chain uses TRBV14 with TRBJ2-7; 14 bases match TRBD2. Germline CDR1 and CDR2: SGHDN and FVKESK. V lost 4 bases, J lost 7 bases, and 15 bases stayed unmatched. CDR3 size: 18 residues.

The gene calls are TRBV19 and TRBJ2-7; 7 bases match TRBD1. Germline V CDR1 and CDR2: LNHDA, SQIVND (reference sequence). CDR3 length: 14 residues. The V gene end was trimmed by 3 bases and the J gene end by 6 bases; junction bases not matched to a gene: 8. CDR3 bases: TGTGCCAGTAGTATCAGACAGGGTCAGGGCGAGCAGTACTTC. Its translation is CASSIRQGQGEQYF.

The J gene is TRBJ2-6, the V gene TRBV5-5, with a possible D match to TRBD2 (6 bases). Looked up from germline, CDR1 is SGHKS and CDR2 is YYEKEE (reference sequence). Trimming took 2 bases from V and 2 from J, leaving 11 bases between them. This CDR3 has 16 residues. CDR3 loop: CASSFGGTAGANVLTF. In DNA, the CDR3 is TGTGCCAGCAGCTTCGGGGGAACGGCTGGGGCCAACGTCCTGACTTTC.

Only one count was recorded for this clone. The rearrangement joins TRBV5-1 to TRBJ2-1, with 11 positions matching TRBD1. This CDR3 comprises 16 residues. V shed 4 bases and J 6 bases; nucleotides not matched to a gene: 9. CDR1 SGHRS and CDR2 YFSETQ come from the germline V gene. DNA of the CDR3: TGCGCCAGCAGCCGGGGGGCCGGGACAGGGGGCAATGAGCAGTTCTTC. Amino acid sequence: CASSRGAGTGGNEQFF.

This clone was found a few times. CDR3 loop: CASSHPRSRGGLNTEAFF. The CDR3 nucleotides read TGCGCCAGCAGCCACCCAAGATCAAGGGGGGGCCTGAACACTGAAGCTTTCTTT. The chain employs TRBV4-1 and TRBJ1-1, with a possible D match to TRBD1 (6 bases). From germline, CDR1 is MGHRA and CDR2 YSYEKL. V was clipped by 3 bases and J by 0 bases, with 20 bases between them. The CDR3 loop spans 18 amino acids.

The chain combines TRBV6-5 with TRBJ1-3; TRBD1 matches at 7 bases. Per the germline V gene, CDR1 is MNHEY and CDR2 is SVGAGI. Germline trimming cut 0 bases from V and 4 bases from J; bases unmatched to any gene: 3. The CDR3 length is 15 residues. The CDR3 DNA reads as TGTGCCAGCAGTTACTCGACAGGGAGAGGAAACACCATATATTTT. This codes for CASSYSTGRGNTIYF.

This rearrangement joins TRBV5-1 to TRBJ2-5; 10 bases map to TRBD1. The ends lost 3 bases at V and 5 bases at J; junction bases unmatched: 10. Germline assignment: CDR1 SGHRS and CDR2 YFSETQ. The CDR3 has 16 amino acids. The CDR3 loop reads CASSSQPGQGSETQYF. CDR3 in DNA: TGCGCCAGCAGCTCCCAACCGGGACAGGGGTCCGAGACCCAGTACTTC.

The chain uses TRBV28 and TRBJ2-5, with D unresolved. The CDR3 covers 15 residues. V gave up 1 base and J gave up 1 base, with 10 bases separating them. Germline V gene lookup returns CDR1 MDHEN and CDR2 SYDVKM. In nucleotides, the CDR3 is TGTGCCAGCAGTTTATTAAAGGCGGTCCAAGAGACCCAGTACTTC. The encoded protein is CASSLLKAVQETQYF.

This chain links TRBV30 with TRBJ2-7; D may be TRBD2 (7 bases). The V end was cut by 5 bases, the J end by 5 bases, with 19 bases between. This CDR3 has 14 residues. CDR1 is GTSNPN and CDR2 is SVGIG in the germline V gene (reference sequence). The CDR3, as DNA: TGTGCCTGGGGACTAGGTAGGGGGGGGGACGAGCAGTACTTC. Amino acids: CAWGLGRGGDEQYF.

The chain recombines TRBV11-3 with TRBJ1-2; weak D call: TRBD1 (5 bases). The germline V gene encodes CDR1 SGHNT and CDR2 YENEEA. This CDR3 has 18 amino acids. V lost 0 bases to trimming and J lost 5 bases, with 22 bases between them. CDR3 nucleotides: TGTGCCAGCAGCTTAGAGGGCCAGGCAGGGCGGAAAAAGTATGGCTACACCTTC. It translates to CASSLEGQAGRKKYGYTF.

This clone was detected only a few times. One end of the junction fails to match germline, which may point to a read error. The CDR3 region has the DNA TGTTCCAGCAGCTTATATCAGACTGAAGCTTTCTTT. It specifies CSSSLYQTEAFF. V is TRBV7-9 and J is TRBJ1-1; D ambiguous. The CDR3 spans 12 residues. Germline values: CDR1 SEHNR, CDR2 FQNEAQ (reference sequence).

The genes are TRBV28 and TRBJ2-4; TRBD1 matches at 8 bases. Germline trimming cut 5 bases from V and 6 bases from J; bases unmatched to any gene: 3. Germline V gives CDR1 MDHEN, CDR2 SYDVKM. This CDR3 is 13 amino acids long. In nucleotides, the CDR3 is TGTGCCAGCAGTCAGGGGGCGGGAAACATTCAGTACTTC. Translated: CASSQGAGNIQYF.

In this sample, this clone turned up once. The chain carries TRBV7-3 and TRBJ2-1; 8 bases fit TRBD2. Germline assignment: CDR1 SGHTA and CDR2 FQGTGA. Germline trimming cut 0 bases from V and 0 bases from J; bases unmatched to any gene: 4. This CDR3 has 17 amino acids. The CDR3 sequence is CASSLTPAGDSYNEQFF. CDR3 nucleotide sequence: TGTGCCAGCAGCTTAACGCCAGCGGGAGACTCCTACAATGAGCAGTTCTTC.

This clone was observed once. The chain combines TRBV19 with TRBJ2-7, with TRBD2 identical over 7 bases. The CDR3 is 15 amino acids. Germline trimming cut 4 bases from V and 2 bases from J; bases unmatched to any gene: 8. Germline V lookup: CDR1 LNHDA, CDR2 SQIVND (reference sequence). This CDR3 is CASSTIFGGTYEQYF. CDR3 sequence (DNA): TGTGCCAGTAGTACTATCTTCGGGGGGACCTACGAGCAGTACTTC.